The entry below describes one T cell receptor (beta chain). This entry is derived from a study of blood T cell repertoires in COVID-19. Study information: The United States, Italy and Spain supplied acute and convalescent COVID-19 samples.

Method: immunoSEQ multiplex PCR; TCRdb's copy keeps in-frame clones and lacks some. The table shows 150,000 to 200,000 clones, with about 89% occurring only once. Germline V gives CDR1 SGDLS, CDR2 YYNGEE. CDR3 length: 14 residues. Trimming at V came to 4 bases and at J to 4 bases, leaving 4 bases not matched to a gene. The clonotype originates from a man younger than 35 who had recovered from COVID-19. The gene calls are TRBV9 and TRBJ1-1; the match to TRBD1 covers 10 bases. Material for sequencing was peripheral blood. CDR3 amino acids: CASSRGQGSTEAFF. The DNA of the CDR3 is TGTGCCAGCAGCAGGGGACAGGGGAGCACTGAAGCTTTCTTT.